This T cell receptor beta chain was captured in a study of cytomegalovirus exposure and HLA in healthy donors. The table came from immunoSEQ multiplex PCR; TCRdb's copy has only in-frame clones and leaves some out. The sample shows fewer than 130,000 clones, roughly nine tenths of them seen only once. The germline V gene encodes CDR1 SGHRS and CDR2 YFSETQ. The trim removed 0 bases at V and 3 bases at J, leaving 9 bases unmatched. CDR3 length equals 17 residues. The rearrangement links TRBV5-1 to TRBJ2-3, with 8 bases lining up with TRBD1. Material: PBMCs. The TCR originated in a young woman in good health and CMV-seronegative. The chain's CDR3 is CASSLGPRTGQTDTQYF. For the CDR3, the DNA is TGCGCCAGCAGCTTGGGGCCTCGGACAGGGCAAACAGATACGCAGTATTTT.